Included here is one T cell receptor (beta chain) sequence, with context. Per the study methods: By means of reference gene primer amplification, nucleated cell counts were estimated. Sequencing used immunoSEQ multiplex PCR; TCRdb keeps in-frame clones, though not all of them. Clone size and the V and J calls come from that table; the DNA yielded D and trimming. This table holds hundreds of thousands of clones, around nine tenths found once. This sample was included in a study of blood T cell repertoires in COVID-19. In the study overall: Samples of COVID-19 (acute and convalescent) were obtained from the United States, Italy and Spain.

Germline V gene data show CDR1 as GTSNPN and CDR2 as SVGIG (reference sequence). This CDR3 region has 13 residues. Trimming shortened V by 3 bases and J by 6 bases, and 14 bases separated the two germline ends. Participants' reported clinical history set cohort assignment. Recovered participants had two consecutive negative NP/OP PCR tests, healthcare professional clearance, or symptom resolution. J is TRBJ1-2 and V is TRBV30; D might be TRBD1 (5 bases). Sequencing was performed on PBMCs or T cells enriched from blood (not recorded which). This TCR came from a woman between 40 and 55 years old who had recovered from COVID-19. The CDR3, as DNA: TGTGCCTGGAGGCTGGGGGGGAAGGATGGCTACACCTTC. Translation: CAWRLGGKDGYTF.